The next 2 T cell receptor beta chains were all read from a single sample in a study of T-cell reconstitution after alpha-beta-depleted transplantation in children. It was with unique molecular identifiers that the TCRbeta library was prepared. TCRdb reanalysed the PCR reads using MiXCR and keeps one entry per CDR3 protein. This table holds roughly 300,000 distinct CDR3 sequences, 10% found once. Sequencing was performed on PBMCs from the stem cell graft donor, taken from the stem cell graft. The receptors were gathered from a human donor who donated a stem cell graft to a child with acute lymphoblastic leukemia.

Points on this clonotype: One junction end does not reproduce the germline sequence, and a read error may be involved. The chain recombines TRBV7-7 with TRBJ2-5; D is perhaps TRBD1 or TRBD2 (6 bases each). This CDR3 has 14 amino acids. Germline CDR1 and CDR2: SSHAT and FNYEAQ (reference sequence). The CDR3 region is CASSARGDQETQYF. The CDR3 bases are TGTGCTAGCAGCGCAAGGGGGGACCAAGAGACCCAGTACTTC.

V is TRBV11-2 and J is TRBJ2-7, with D hard to call. The CDR3 loop spans 14 amino acids. CDR1 is SGHAT and CDR2 is FQNNGV in the germline V gene. V lost 5 bases and J lost 6, with 17 bases in between. CDR3 amino acids: CASSPYSGGREQYF. In DNA, the CDR3 is TGTGCCAGCAGCCCCTACTCAGGCGGTCGCGAGCAGTACTTC.